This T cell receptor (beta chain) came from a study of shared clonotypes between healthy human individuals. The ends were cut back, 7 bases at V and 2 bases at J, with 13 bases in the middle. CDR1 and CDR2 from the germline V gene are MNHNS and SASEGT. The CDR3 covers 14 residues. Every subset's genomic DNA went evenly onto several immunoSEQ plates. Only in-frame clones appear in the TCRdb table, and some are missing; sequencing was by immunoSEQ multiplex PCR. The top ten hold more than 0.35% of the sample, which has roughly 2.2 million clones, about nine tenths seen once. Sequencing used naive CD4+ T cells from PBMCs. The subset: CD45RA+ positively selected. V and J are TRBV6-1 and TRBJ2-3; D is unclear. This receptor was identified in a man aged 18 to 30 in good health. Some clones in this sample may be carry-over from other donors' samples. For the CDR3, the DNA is TGTGCCAGCACGGTGGAACAGTACACAGATACGCAGTATTTT. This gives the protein CASTVEQYTDTQYF.